This T cell receptor (beta chain) derives from a study of CD4 T cells in relation to SARS-CoV-2 and coronaviruses. The germline V gene encodes CDR1 MNHEY and CDR2 SVGAGI. J was trimmed by 7 bases and V by 8 bases; bases with no gene match: 11. The CDR3 has 15 residues. In regard to this clone: Its target is unknown.

Uncultured naive and memory CD4+ T cells supplied DNA for deep TCR-beta sequencing. Clones were sequenced by immunoSEQ multiplex PCR, and TCRdb holds only the in-frame ones, with some missing. The sample records some 64,000 clones, approximately 94% being singletons. Before the COVID-19 pandemic, during about 2010-2018, CD4+ T cells were taken from unexposed donors. Whole-study findings and limits: According to naive versus memory sequencing, detected responses are memory recall, not newly primed.

The material sequenced was naive CD4+ T cells from PBMCs. This sample's subset: naive CD4+ T cells isolated by negative enrichment. The gene calls are TRBV6-5 and TRBJ2-1, with 10 bases matching TRBD1. This receptor was obtained from a human donor in good health. CDR3 coding DNA: TGTGCCAGCGGACCCCGGACAGGGGGACGGAATGAGCAGTTCTTC. It encodes CASGPRTGGRNEQFF.